Listed below are T cell receptor beta chains from one sample, sequenced in a study of cytomegalovirus exposure and HLA in healthy donors. Profiled with immunoSEQ multiplex PCR; TCRdb holds only in-frame clones, not every one. The table records approximately 170,000 clones, over 70% of them present only once. Sequences were obtained from PBMCs. The receptors come from a man aged 50 or older in good health and CMV-seropositive. Each CDR3 is given with its conserved first and last residue. Fields, in order: V gene, D gene, clone size, J gene, CDR3 DNA, CDR3 protein. D genes are given only for firm matches. Clone size is stated in some rows and not others, as once, few, many or a class when expanded.

v_gene: TRBV11-2; d_gene: .; abundance: .; j_gene: TRBJ1-4; CDR3nt: TGTGCCAGCATGCCGGGGGTTAATGAAAAACTGTTTTTT; CDR3aa: CASMPGVNEKLFF
v_gene: TRBV4-1; d_gene: .; abundance: .; j_gene: TRBJ2-3; CDR3nt: TGCGCCAGCAGCCAAGGTAGCTCGGGGACAGATACGCAGTATTTT; CDR3aa: CASSQGSSGTDTQYF
v_gene: TRBV5-1; d_gene: .; abundance: .; j_gene: TRBJ1-1; CDR3nt: TGCGCCAGCAGCTTATGGCCGAACACTGAAGCTTTCTTT; CDR3aa: CASSLWPNTEAFF
v_gene: TRBV5-6; d_gene: .; abundance: .; j_gene: TRBJ1-3; CDR3nt: TGTGCCAGCAGCTTGGGTGGCGGAAACACCATATATTTT; CDR3aa: CASSLGGGNTIYF
v_gene: TRBV18; d_gene: TRBD1; abundance: .; j_gene: TRBJ2-7; CDR3nt: TGTGCCAGCTCCTCGGGACAGGGGGAGGAGCAGTACTTC; CDR3aa: CASSSGQGEEQYF
v_gene: TRBV9; d_gene: TRBD1; abundance: .; j_gene: TRBJ2-7; CDR3nt: TGTGCCAGCAGCGTAGGACTGGGACAGGGCTTAAGTGAGCAGTACTTC; CDR3aa: CASSVGLGQGLSEQYF
v_gene: TRBV27; d_gene: .; abundance: .; j_gene: TRBJ2-2; CDR3nt: TGTGCCAGCAGCCCGGAGGAGGGCGGGGAGCTGTTTTTT; CDR3aa: CASSPEEGGELFF
v_gene: TRBV5-4; d_gene: TRBD1; abundance: .; j_gene: TRBJ1-4; CDR3nt: TGTGCTAGCAGCTTGGGACAGGGGGAAAAACTGTTTTTT; CDR3aa: CASSLGQGEKLFF
v_gene: TRBV5-4; d_gene: .; abundance: .; j_gene: TRBJ2-7; CDR3nt: TGTGCCAGCAGCTTCACAGGGAGCGACGAGCAGTACTTC; CDR3aa: CASSFTGSDEQYF
v_gene: TRBV7-9; d_gene: .; abundance: once; j_gene: TRBJ2-7; CDR3nt: TGTGCCAGCAGCCTTACCCCCCGGACACTCAACTCCTACGAGCAGTACTTC; CDR3aa: CASSLTPRTLNSYEQYF
v_gene: TRBV7-3; d_gene: .; abundance: .; j_gene: TRBJ2-1; CDR3nt: TGTGCCAGCAGCTTAGAGGGGGGGAGCTCCTACAATGAGCAGTTCTTC; CDR3aa: CASSLEGGSSYNEQFF
v_gene: TRBV5-1; d_gene: .; abundance: .; j_gene: TRBJ2-2; CDR3nt: TGCGCCAGCAGCTTCGTCGGTGGCACCGGGGAGCTGTTTTTT; CDR3aa: CASSFVGGTGELFF
v_gene: TRBV5-1; d_gene: TRBD2; abundance: .; j_gene: TRBJ2-7; CDR3nt: TGCGCCAGCAGCTTGTTGGCGGGAGAAACCTACGAGCAGTACTTC; CDR3aa: CASSLLAGETYEQYF
v_gene: TRBV18; d_gene: .; abundance: once; j_gene: TRBJ2-7; CDR3nt: TGTGCCAGCTCACCTCGGGGGGCGGTGGACGAGCAGTACTTC; CDR3aa: CASSPRGAVDEQYF
v_gene: TRBV6-5; d_gene: .; abundance: .; j_gene: TRBJ1-5; CDR3nt: TGTGCCAGCAGTTTATCGAGTCATAGCAATCAGCCCCAGCATTTT; CDR3aa: CASSLSSHSNQPQHF
v_gene: TRBV7-2; d_gene: .; abundance: .; j_gene: TRBJ1-1; CDR3nt: TGTGCCAGCAGCACCCCAGGAAACACTGAAGCTTTCTTT; CDR3aa: CASSTPGNTEAFF
v_gene: TRBV10-3; d_gene: .; abundance: .; j_gene: TRBJ2-7; CDR3nt: TGTGCCATCAGTCTCGGGACAAACGAGCAGTACTTC; CDR3aa: CAISLGTNEQYF
v_gene: TRBV2; d_gene: TRBD2; abundance: .; j_gene: TRBJ2-2; CDR3nt: TGTGCCAGCAGTAACCCCGGACTAGCGGGAGGTTCGCGAAACACCGGGGAGCTGTTTTTT; CDR3aa: CASSNPGLAGGSRNTGELFF
v_gene: TRBV5-4; d_gene: .; abundance: .; j_gene: TRBJ2-3; CDR3nt: TGTGCCAGCAGCTCTAGCACAGATACGCAGTATTTT; CDR3aa: CASSSSTDTQYF
v_gene: TRBV2; d_gene: .; abundance: .; j_gene: TRBJ2-2; CDR3nt: TGTGCCAGCAGCTTAACAGGTCTCCACACCGGGGAGCTGTTTTTT; CDR3aa: CASSLTGLHTGELFF
v_gene: TRBV30; d_gene: .; abundance: .; j_gene: TRBJ1-2; CDR3nt: TGTGCCTGGAGGGCCCGGGACATAGAGTGTGGCTACACCTTC; CDR3aa: CAWRARDIECGYTF
v_gene: TRBV2; d_gene: .; abundance: .; j_gene: TRBJ1-1; CDR3nt: TGTGCCAGCAGTGAAAACAGGGACACTGAAGCTTTCTTT; CDR3aa: CASSENRDTEAFF
v_gene: TRBV4-3; d_gene: .; abundance: .; j_gene: TRBJ2-3; CDR3nt: TGCGCCAGCAGCCGCCTCCGGGGAGATACGCAGTATTTT; CDR3aa: CASSRLRGDTQYF
v_gene: TRBV5-5; d_gene: TRBD2; abundance: .; j_gene: TRBJ2-7; CDR3nt: TGTGCCAGCAGCCCCACGGGACTAGCGCGCGAGCAGTACTTC; CDR3aa: CASSPTGLAREQYF
v_gene: TRBV7-8; d_gene: .; abundance: .; j_gene: TRBJ1-1; CDR3nt: TGTGCCAGCAGCCCCTACCGGGGGACTGAAGCTTTCTTT; CDR3aa: CASSPYRGTEAFF
v_gene: TRBV11-3; d_gene: .; abundance: .; j_gene: TRBJ1-1; CDR3nt: TGTGCCAGCAGCTTAGACCGGAACACTGAAGCTTTCTTT; CDR3aa: CASSLDRNTEAFF
v_gene: TRBV30; d_gene: .; abundance: .; j_gene: TRBJ2-3; CDR3nt: TGTGCCTGGATAGTTAAAGGGGGAGATACGCAGTATTTT; CDR3aa: CAWIVKGGDTQYF
v_gene: TRBV6-5; d_gene: .; abundance: .; j_gene: TRBJ2-1; CDR3nt: TGTGCCAGCAGTTACCAAAACACAACCGATGAGCAGTTCTTC; CDR3aa: CASSYQNTTDEQFF
v_gene: TRBV4-1; d_gene: .; abundance: .; j_gene: TRBJ2-3; CDR3nt: TGCGCCAGCAGCCAAGATCTCTCCGGGTACAGCACAGATACGCAGTATTTT; CDR3aa: CASSQDLSGYSTDTQYF
v_gene: TRBV27; d_gene: .; abundance: few; j_gene: TRBJ2-3; CDR3nt: TGTGCCAGCAGACAATGGGCGGCAGGGGGCACAGATACGCAGTATTTT; CDR3aa: CASRQWAAGGTDTQYF
v_gene: TRBV2; d_gene: TRBD2; abundance: .; j_gene: TRBJ2-3; CDR3nt: TGTGCCACGTCTATTCTAGCGGTAGGCACAGATACGCAGTATTTT; CDR3aa: CATSILAVGTDTQYF
v_gene: TRBV11-1; d_gene: TRBD2; abundance: .; j_gene: TRBJ2-1; CDR3nt: TGTGCCAGCAGCAACCAAGCACTGGGGCTAGCGGGGTACAATGAGCAGTTCTTC; CDR3aa: CASSNQALGLAGYNEQFF
v_gene: TRBV5-1; d_gene: TRBD1; abundance: .; j_gene: TRBJ1-4; CDR3nt: TGCGCCAGCAGCTTGGGAACAGCAGGGGGCAATGAAAAACTGTTTTTT; CDR3aa: CASSLGTAGGNEKLFF
v_gene: TRBV6-1; d_gene: TRBD1; abundance: .; j_gene: TRBJ2-7; CDR3nt: TGTGCCATCCGGACAGGGTCGGCCTACGAGCAGTACTTC; CDR3aa: CAIRTGSAYEQYF
v_gene: TRBV19; d_gene: .; abundance: .; j_gene: TRBJ1-5; CDR3nt: TGTGCCAGTAGCCCCCGGGAAACCAATCAGCCCCAGCATTTT; CDR3aa: CASSPRETNQPQHF
v_gene: TRBV7-9; d_gene: TRBD1; abundance: once; j_gene: TRBJ1-2; CDR3nt: TGTGCCAGCAGCCCATGGACAGGGGGCGCGGAAGGCTACACCTTC; CDR3aa: CASSPWTGGAEGYTF
v_gene: TRBV10-3; d_gene: TRBD2; abundance: .; j_gene: TRBJ2-3; CDR3nt: TGTGCCATCAGCAAGCAGACTAGCTCAGATACGCAGTATTTT; CDR3aa: CAISKQTSSDTQYF
v_gene: TRBV27; d_gene: TRBD1; abundance: .; j_gene: TRBJ1-1; CDR3nt: TGTGCCAGCAGTAGCAGGGGGATAATGAACACTGAAGCTTTCTTT; CDR3aa: CASSSRGIMNTEAFF
v_gene: TRBV5-1; d_gene: .; abundance: once; j_gene: TRBJ1-4; CDR3nt: TGCGCCAGCAGCTTGATGGGCGTAGATGAAAAACTGTTTTTT; CDR3aa: CASSLMGVDEKLFF
v_gene: TRBV5-1; d_gene: TRBD1; abundance: .; j_gene: TRBJ2-2; CDR3nt: TGCGCCAGCAGCTTGGGAGCCGGGACAGGGGGAATCGGGGAGCTGTTTTTT; CDR3aa: CASSLGAGTGGIGELFF
v_gene: TRBV30; d_gene: .; abundance: .; j_gene: TRBJ1-4; CDR3nt: TGTGCCCGTCGTGGGGAGAAGAATGAAAAACTGTTTTTT; CDR3aa: CARRGEKNEKLFF
v_gene: TRBV15; d_gene: .; abundance: .; j_gene: TRBJ2-3; CDR3nt: TGTGCCACCAGCAGACACCGCTCCCGCATGAGGGATACGCAGTATTTT; CDR3aa: CATSRHRSRMRDTQYF
v_gene: TRBV29-1; d_gene: TRBD2; abundance: once; j_gene: TRBJ2-3; CDR3nt: TGCAGCGTTAGGACTAGCGGGGGAGTCACAGATACGCAGTATTTT; CDR3aa: CSVRTSGGVTDTQYF
v_gene: TRBV2; d_gene: TRBD1; abundance: once; j_gene: TRBJ2-7; CDR3nt: TGTGCCAGCAGTAGGGACAGGGTGGACCACGAGCAGTACTTC; CDR3aa: CASSRDRVDHEQYF
v_gene: TRBV29-1; d_gene: .; abundance: .; j_gene: TRBJ2-1; CDR3nt: TGCAGCGTTGGGCTAGATACCTACAATGAGCAGTTCTTC; CDR3aa: CSVGLDTYNEQFF
v_gene: TRBV9; d_gene: .; abundance: .; j_gene: TRBJ1-1; CDR3nt: TGTGCCAGCAGCGTAGATGTTTTGGGAGCTGAAGCTTTCTTT; CDR3aa: CASSVDVLGAEAFF
v_gene: TRBV7-2; d_gene: TRBD2; abundance: once; j_gene: TRBJ2-1; CDR3nt: TGTGCCAGCAGCTTCAGCGGGAGGGCCGGCCGTTACGATGAGCAGTTCTTC; CDR3aa: CASSFSGRAGRYDEQFF
v_gene: TRBV27; d_gene: .; abundance: .; j_gene: TRBJ2-1; CDR3nt: TGTGCCAGCAGTTTAACAGGCGACAATGAGCAGTTCTTC; CDR3aa: CASSLTGDNEQFF
v_gene: TRBV29-1; d_gene: TRBD1; abundance: few; j_gene: TRBJ2-7; CDR3nt: TGCAGCGTTGAGTGGACAGGGGGCGGGGAGCAGTACTTC; CDR3aa: CSVEWTGGGEQYF
v_gene: TRBV6-1; d_gene: .; abundance: few; j_gene: TRBJ1-2; CDR3nt: TGTGCCAGCACGCAGGGGTGGGAGTCGTATGGCTACACCTTC; CDR3aa: CASTQGWESYGYTF
v_gene: TRBV19; d_gene: .; abundance: .; j_gene: TRBJ2-7; CDR3nt: TGTGCCACACAGGGTTCCATGCCCTACGAGCAGTACTTC; CDR3aa: CATQGSMPYEQYF
v_gene: TRBV5-5; d_gene: .; abundance: .; j_gene: TRBJ2-7; CDR3nt: TGTGCCAGCAGCCGAGGATTGACTATGACCTCCTACGAGCAGTACTTC; CDR3aa: CASSRGLTMTSYEQYF
v_gene: TRBV29-1; d_gene: .; abundance: .; j_gene: TRBJ2-7; CDR3nt: TGCAGCGTCCTGCTGGAGAGCCACTACGAGCAGTACTTC; CDR3aa: CSVLLESHYEQYF
v_gene: TRBV5-1; d_gene: TRBD1; abundance: .; j_gene: TRBJ1-4; CDR3nt: TGCGCCAGCAGCTTGGGGACAGGGAAAAATGAAAAACTGTTTTTT; CDR3aa: CASSLGTGKNEKLFF
v_gene: TRBV19; d_gene: .; abundance: .; j_gene: TRBJ1-1; CDR3nt: TGTGCCAGTAGAAAACAGGGTTTGTTGAGCACTGAAGCTTTCTTT; CDR3aa: CASRKQGLLSTEAFF
v_gene: TRBV10-3; d_gene: .; abundance: .; j_gene: TRBJ2-6; CDR3nt: TGTGCCATCAGTACTAGGACCGGGGCCAACGTCCTGACTTTC; CDR3aa: CAISTRTGANVLTF
v_gene: TRBV7-8; d_gene: .; abundance: .; j_gene: TRBJ2-5; CDR3nt: TGTGCCAGCAGCTTACCAGGGCTCGAGACCCAGTACTTC; CDR3aa: CASSLPGLETQYF